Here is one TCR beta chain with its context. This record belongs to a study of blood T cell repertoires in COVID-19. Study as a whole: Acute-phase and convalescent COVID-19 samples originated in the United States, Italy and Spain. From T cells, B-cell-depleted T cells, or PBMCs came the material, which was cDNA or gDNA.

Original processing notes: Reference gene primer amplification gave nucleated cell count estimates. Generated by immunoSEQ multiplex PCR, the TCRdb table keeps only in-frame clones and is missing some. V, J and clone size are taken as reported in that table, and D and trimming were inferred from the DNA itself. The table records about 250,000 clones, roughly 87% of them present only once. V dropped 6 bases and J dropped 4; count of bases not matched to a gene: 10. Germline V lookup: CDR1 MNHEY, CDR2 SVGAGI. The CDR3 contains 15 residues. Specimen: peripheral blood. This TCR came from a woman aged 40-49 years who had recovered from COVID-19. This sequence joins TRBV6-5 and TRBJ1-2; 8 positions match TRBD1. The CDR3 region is CASRRDRGPSYGYTF. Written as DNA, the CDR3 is TGTGCCAGCAGGCGTGACAGGGGACCAAGCTATGGCTACACCTTC.